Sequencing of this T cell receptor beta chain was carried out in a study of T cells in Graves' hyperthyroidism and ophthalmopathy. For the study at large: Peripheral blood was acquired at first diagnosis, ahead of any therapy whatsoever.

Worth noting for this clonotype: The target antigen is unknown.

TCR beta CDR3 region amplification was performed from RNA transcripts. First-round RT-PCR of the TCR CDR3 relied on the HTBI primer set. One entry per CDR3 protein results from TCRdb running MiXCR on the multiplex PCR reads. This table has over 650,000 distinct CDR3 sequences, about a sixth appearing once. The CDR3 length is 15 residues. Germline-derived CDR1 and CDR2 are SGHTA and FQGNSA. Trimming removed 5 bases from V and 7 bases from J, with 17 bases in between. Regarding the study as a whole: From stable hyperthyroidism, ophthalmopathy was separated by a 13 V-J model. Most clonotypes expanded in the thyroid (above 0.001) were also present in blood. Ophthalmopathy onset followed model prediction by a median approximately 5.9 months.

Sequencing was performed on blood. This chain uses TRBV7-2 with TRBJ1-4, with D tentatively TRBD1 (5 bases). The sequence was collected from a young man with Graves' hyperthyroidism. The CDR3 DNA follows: TGTGCCAGCAGCCCCGGCGGACAAAACGCTGAAAAACTGTTTTTT. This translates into CASSPGGQNAEKLFF. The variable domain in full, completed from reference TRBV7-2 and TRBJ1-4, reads GAGVSQSPSNKVTEKGKDVELRCDPISGHTALYWYRQSLGQGLEFLIYFQGNSAPDKSGLPSDRFSAERTGGSVSTLTIQRTQQEDSAVYLCASSPGGQNAEKLFFGSGTQLSVL.